The 20 T cell receptor beta chains presented below share a single source sample, sequenced in a study of T cell changes during pregnancy in multiple sclerosis. This table comes from immunoSEQ multiplex PCR, and its TCRdb copy is limited to in-frame clones, with some not included. The sample carries 57,000 or so clones, roughly 90% recorded once. The material sequenced was peripheral blood, taken in the first trimester of pregnancy. Every receptor here comes from a female donor with multiple sclerosis, enrolled in a pregnancy study.

The genes are TRBV6-1 and TRBJ2-1; weak D call: TRBD2 (6 bases). Germline V lookup: CDR1 MNHNS, CDR2 SASEGT. The CDR3 contains 17 residues. V was shortened by 3 bases and J by 6 bases, with 21 bases between the two germline ends. The CDR3: CASSDLGRELGVNEQFF. The CDR3, as DNA: TGTGCCAGCAGTGATTTGGGTCGGGAGCTGGGGGTCAATGAGCAGTTCTTC.

The chain links TRBV7-9 to TRBJ2-7; the match to TRBD1 covers 7 bases. The CDR3 consists of 14 residues. CDR1 is SEHNR and CDR2 is FQNEAQ in the germline V gene (reference sequence). The V and J ends lost 5 bases and 4 bases, in that order; junction bases with no gene match: 8. DNA for the CDR3: TGTGCCAGCAGCCCCCGGGACAGACTTTACGAGCAGTACTTC. This encodes CASSPRDRLYEQYF.

This sequence joins TRBV10-1 and TRBJ2-7, with 9 bases lining up with TRBD2. The V segment lost 2 bases and the J segment 4 bases; nucleotides outside the gene matches: 9. The CDR3 consists of 16 residues. Germline values: CDR1 WNHNN, CDR2 SYGVQD (reference sequence). This CDR3 is CASSEGRLAAGYEQYF. The DNA for the CDR3 is TGCGCCAGCAGTGAGGGCCGACTAGCGGCGGGTTACGAGCAGTACTTC.

The chain uses TRBV7-6 and TRBJ2-7; 7 nucleotides align to TRBD2. CDR1 is SGHVS and CDR2 is FNYEAQ in the germline V gene. After removal of 1 base from V and 4 bases from J, the junction contained 7 bases not matched to a gene. CDR3 length equals 15 residues. The CDR3 protein is CASSLVWGEGYEQYF. CDR3 nucleotide sequence: TGTGCCAGCAGCTTAGTCTGGGGGGAGGGGTACGAGCAGTACTTC.

In DNA, the CDR3 is TGTGCCAGCAGTTACCTGGTAGCGGGAGGTTATCCAAACATTCAGTACTTC. Protein sequence: CASSYLVAGGYPNIQYF. The rearrangement joins TRBV27 to TRBJ2-4; 10 bases line up with TRBD2. Germline V gene data show CDR1 as MNHEY and CDR2 as SMNVEV (reference sequence). After removal of 4 bases from V and 6 bases from J, the junction contained 12 bases not matched to a gene. This CDR3 is 17 amino acids long.

About this clone itself: The same CDR3 is also encoded by other DNA sequences in this sample. The gene calls are TRBV5-1 and TRBJ2-1, with D perhaps TRBD2 (5 bases). CDR1 and CDR2 from the germline V gene are SGHRS and YFSETQ. Trimming took 4 bases from V and 3 from J, leaving 11 bases between them. The CDR3 sequence is 14 residues long. DNA for the CDR3: TGCGCCAGCAGCACGGGGTTGGTCTACAATGAGCAGTTCTTC. This codes for CASSTGLVYNEQFF.

This chain links TRBV7-9 with TRBJ1-6; D unclear. This CDR3 comprises 13 residues. Germline assignment: CDR1 SEHNR and CDR2 FQNEAQ (reference sequence). Trimming stripped 5 bases from V and 6 bases from J, with 8 bases between. CDR3: CASSLGVNSPLHF. Here the CDR3 DNA reads TGTGCCAGCAGCCTCGGGGTTAATTCACCCCTCCACTTT.

This chain joins TRBV30 and TRBJ2-2; D perhaps matches TRBD2 (5 bases). Germline V gives CDR1 GTSNPN, CDR2 SVGIG (reference sequence). This CDR3 is 12 amino acids long. V shed 3 bases and J shed 3 bases, with 5 bases lying between them. In DNA form, the CDR3 reads TGTGCCTGGAGGGGAGACACCGGGGAGCTGTTTTTT. It is translated as CAWRGDTGELFF.

This chain connects TRBV14 to TRBJ1-2; D is uncertain. CDR1 is SGHDN and CDR2 is FVKESK in the germline V gene. The germline V and J ends were trimmed by 1 base and 6 bases, with 9 bases remaining between them. This CDR3 region has 13 residues. The CDR3, as DNA: TGTGCCAGCAGCCAAGTCGCTACTGATGGCTACACCTTC. Protein product: CASSQVATDGYTF.

This clone was found a few times. The chain couples TRBV11-2 to TRBJ2-7; D not resolved. The length of the CDR3 is 15 residues. Germline V gene sequence: CDR1 SGHAT, CDR2 FQNNGV. V was shortened by 2 bases and J by 0 bases, with 11 bases between the two germline ends. For the CDR3, the DNA is TGTGCCAGCAGCTTAAGCGCCGGCAGCTCCTACGAGCAGTACTTC. Residues: CASSLSAGSSYEQYF.

The chain is built from TRBV4-1 and TRBJ2-1; TRBD2 aligns across 11 bases. V dropped 1 base and J dropped 4; count of bases not matched to a gene: 3. The CDR3 contains 16 residues. Germline V CDR1 and CDR2: MGHRA, YSYEKL. The CDR3 bases are TGCGCCAGCAGCCAAGGACTAGCGGGACCATACAATGAGCAGTTCTTC. This sequence encodes CASSQGLAGPYNEQFF.

This clone has a handful of counts. V gene TRBV6-6 combines with J gene TRBJ1-5; 10 bases are a match to TRBD1. Trimming removed 6 bases from V and 7 bases from J; junction bases left unmatched: 6. The germline CDR1 and CDR2 sequences are MNHNY and SVGAGI (reference sequence). The CDR3 is made up of 14 amino acids. The CDR3 DNA reads as TGTGCCAGCAGAGGACAGGGGGTAAGGCAGCCCCAGCATTTT. Its translation is CASRGQGVRQPQHF.

The chain has TRBV29-1 and TRBJ2-1, with no clear D. V shed 7 bases and J shed 9 bases, with 10 bases lying between them. The CDR3 totals 10 residues. The V gene's germline CDR1 is SQVTM and CDR2 ANQGSEA. The CDR3, as DNA: TGCAGCGCTCAGGTTACTGAGCAGTTCTTC. It codes for CSAQVTEQFF.

J is TRBJ2-7 and V is TRBV5-1; 9 bases line up with TRBD2. The germline V gene has CDR1 SGHRS and CDR2 YFSETQ. Germline trimming cut 3 bases from V and 6 bases from J; bases unmatched to any gene: 13. The CDR3 extends over 16 amino acids. This CDR3 reads CASSSRFLAGVSEQYF. Here the CDR3 DNA reads TGCGCCAGCAGCTCCCGTTTCTTAGCGGGAGTTAGCGAGCAGTACTTC.

In DNA, the CDR3 is TGTGCCAGCAGCGTTAAAATCGGGGATACGCAGTATTTT. This sequence encodes CASSVKIGDTQYF. This chain connects TRBV9 to TRBJ2-3; D remains unclear. The CDR3 is 13 amino acids. Germline V gives CDR1 SGDLS, CDR2 YYNGEE. Trimming pared 2 bases from V and 6 bases from J, leaving 10 bases between.

The chain carries TRBV7-9 and TRBJ2-1, with 10 bases matching TRBD2. Per the germline V gene, CDR1 is SEHNR and CDR2 is FQNEAQ (reference sequence). The V segment lost 6 bases and the J segment 2 bases; nucleotides outside the gene matches: 7. This CDR3 comprises 16 residues. CDR3 nucleotide sequence: TGTGCCAGCAGACGTCTAGCGGGAGACACCTACAATGAGCAGTTCTTC. It is translated as CASRRLAGDTYNEQFF.

The chain employs TRBV11-1 and TRBJ2-2; possibly TRBD1 for D (5 bases). V dropped 1 base and J dropped 7 bases, with 13 bases sitting between them. The CDR3 has 15 amino acids. Germline loops: CDR1 SGHAT, CDR2 FQDESV (reference sequence). The CDR3 DNA reads TGTGCCAGCAGCTTAGTAGTCAGGGAAGGCGGGGAGCTGTTTTTT. Protein: CASSLVVREGGELFF. Full variable domain (remainder filled in from reference TRBV11-1 and TRBJ2-2): EAEVAQSPRYKITEKSQAVAFWCDPISGHATLYWYRQILGQGPELLVQFQDESVVDDSQLPKDRFSAERLKGVDSTLKIQPAELGDSAMYLCASSLVVREGGELFFGEGSRLTVL.

This clone was detected only once. The genes are TRBV10-3 and TRBJ1-5, with TRBD1 matching 10 bases. Germline values: CDR1 ENHRY, CDR2 SYGVKD. The CDR3 has 15 residues. After removal of 4 bases from V and 3 bases from J, the junction contained 3 bases not matched to a gene. CDR3 bases: TGTGCCATCAGTGGTGGGACAGGGGACAATCAGCCCCAGCATTTT. It yields the protein CAISGGTGDNQPQHF.

V is TRBV6-5 and J is TRBJ2-1; TRBD2 aligns across 7 bases. Germline V gives CDR1 MNHEY, CDR2 SVGAGI. V was pared by 7 bases and J by 0 bases, with 6 bases of the junction left unmatched. The CDR3 is made up of 15 amino acids. This chain's CDR3 is CASKGGTSSYNEQFF. The CDR3 region has the DNA TGTGCCAGCAAGGGAGGGACGAGCTCCTACAATGAGCAGTTCTTC.

The chain is built from TRBV28 and TRBJ2-7; a weak D match, TRBD1 (6 bases). The CDR3 loop spans 17 amino acids. The germline CDR1 and CDR2 sequences are MDHEN and SYDVKM. Trimming left V 3 bases short and J 0 bases short, with 18 bases between. The CDR3 protein is CASSFRTAGMSSYEQYF. The CDR3, as DNA: TGTGCCAGCAGTTTTAGGACAGCTGGAATGAGCTCCTACGAGCAGTACTTC. The full variable domain, rest sourced from reference TRBV28 and TRBJ2-7, is DVKVTQSSRYLVKRTGEKVFLECVQDMDHENMFWYRQDPGLGLRLIYFSYDVKMKEKGDIPEGYSVSREKKERFSLILESASTNQTSMYLCASSFRTAGMSSYEQYFGPGTRLTVT.